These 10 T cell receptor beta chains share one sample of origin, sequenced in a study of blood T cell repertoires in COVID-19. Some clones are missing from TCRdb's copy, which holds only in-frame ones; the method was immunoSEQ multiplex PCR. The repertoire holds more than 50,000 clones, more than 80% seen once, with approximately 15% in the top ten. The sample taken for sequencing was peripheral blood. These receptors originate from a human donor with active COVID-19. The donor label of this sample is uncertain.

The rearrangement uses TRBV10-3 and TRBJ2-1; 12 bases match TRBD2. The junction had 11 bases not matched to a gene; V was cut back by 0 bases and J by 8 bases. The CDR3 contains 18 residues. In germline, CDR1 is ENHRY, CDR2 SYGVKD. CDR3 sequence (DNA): TGTGCCATCAGTGAGTCTCGGGCTAGCGGGGGGGCAAGGGATGAGCAGTTCTTC. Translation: CAISESRASGGARDEQFF.

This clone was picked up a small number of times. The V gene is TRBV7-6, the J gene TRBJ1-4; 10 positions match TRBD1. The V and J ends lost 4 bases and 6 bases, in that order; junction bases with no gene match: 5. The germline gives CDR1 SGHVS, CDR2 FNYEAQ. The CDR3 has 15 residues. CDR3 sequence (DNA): TGTGCCAGCAGCTCTCGACAGGGGGCGGATGAAAAACTGTTTTTT. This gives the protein CASSSRQGADEKLFF.

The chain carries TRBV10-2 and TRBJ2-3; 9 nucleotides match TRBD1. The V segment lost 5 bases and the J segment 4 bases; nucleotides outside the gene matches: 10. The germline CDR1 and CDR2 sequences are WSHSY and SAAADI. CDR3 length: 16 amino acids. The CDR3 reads CASSFPGTGSSDTQYF. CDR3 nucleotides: TGCGCCAGCAGTTTTCCCGGGACAGGGTCATCAGATACGCAGTATTTT.

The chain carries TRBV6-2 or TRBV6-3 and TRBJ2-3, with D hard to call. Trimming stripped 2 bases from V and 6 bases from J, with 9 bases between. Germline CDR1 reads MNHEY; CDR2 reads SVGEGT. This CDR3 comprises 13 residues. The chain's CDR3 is CASSYPMEDTQYF. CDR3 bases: TGTGCCAGCAGTTACCCGATGGAGGATACGCAGTATTTT.

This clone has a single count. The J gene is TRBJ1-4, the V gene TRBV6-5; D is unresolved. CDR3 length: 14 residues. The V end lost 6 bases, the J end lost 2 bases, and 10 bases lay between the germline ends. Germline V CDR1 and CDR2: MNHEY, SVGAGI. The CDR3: CASSRSRTNEKLFF. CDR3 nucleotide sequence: TGTGCCAGCAGCCGGTCGCGGACTAATGAAAAACTGTTTTTT.

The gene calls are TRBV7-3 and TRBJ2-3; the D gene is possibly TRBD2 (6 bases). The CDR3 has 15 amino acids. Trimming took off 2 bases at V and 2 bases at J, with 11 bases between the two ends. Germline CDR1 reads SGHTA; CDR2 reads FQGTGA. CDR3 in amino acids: CASSLDGGFTDTQYF. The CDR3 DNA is TGTGCCAGCAGCTTAGACGGGGGTTTCACAGATACGCAGTATTTT. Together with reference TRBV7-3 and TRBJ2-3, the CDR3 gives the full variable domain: GAGVSQTPSNKVTEKGKYVELRCDPISGHTALYWYRQSLGQGPEFLIYFQGTGAADDSGLPNDRFFAVRPEGSVSTLKIQRTERGDSAVYLCASSLDGGFTDTQYFGPGTRLTVL.

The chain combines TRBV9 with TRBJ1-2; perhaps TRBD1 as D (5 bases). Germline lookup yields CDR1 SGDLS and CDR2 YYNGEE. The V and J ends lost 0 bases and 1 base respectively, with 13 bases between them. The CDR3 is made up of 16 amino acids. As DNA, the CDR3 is TGTGCCAGCAGCGTAGCTGATCGACAGATTAACTATGGCTACACCTTC. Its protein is CASSVADRQINYGYTF.

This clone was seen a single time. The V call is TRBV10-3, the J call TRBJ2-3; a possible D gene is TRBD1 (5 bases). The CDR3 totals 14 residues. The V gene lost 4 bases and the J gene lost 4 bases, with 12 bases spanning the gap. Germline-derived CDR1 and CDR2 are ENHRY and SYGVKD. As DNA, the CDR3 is TGTGCCATCAGTGGGCAGGGTGCCCCAGATACGCAGTATTTT. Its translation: CAISGQGAPDTQYF.

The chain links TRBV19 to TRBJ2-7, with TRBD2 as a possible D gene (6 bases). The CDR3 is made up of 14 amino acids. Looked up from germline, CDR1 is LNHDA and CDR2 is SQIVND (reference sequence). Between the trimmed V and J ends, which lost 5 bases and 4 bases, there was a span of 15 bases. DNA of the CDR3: TGTGCCAGTAGTTTCGGGGGTCCTGATTACGAGCAGTACTTC. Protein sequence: CASSFGGPDYEQYF.

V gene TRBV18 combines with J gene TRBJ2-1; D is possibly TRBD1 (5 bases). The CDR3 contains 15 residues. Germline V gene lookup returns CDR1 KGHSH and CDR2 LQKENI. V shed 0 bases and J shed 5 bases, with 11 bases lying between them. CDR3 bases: TGTGCCAGCTCACCACCCAGGGATACAGACAATGAGCAGTTCTTC. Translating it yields CASSPPRDTDNEQFF.